The T cell receptor beta chain described here comes from a study of cytomegalovirus exposure and HLA in healthy donors (dated by TCRdb to the late 2010s). About the study as a whole: An earlier analysis of some 500 of the donors reported 250 to 300 Gb of sequence data and roughly 110 million unique TCR beta sequences from about 179 million T cells. Roughly 300 gigabases of sequencing data and 70 million to 95 million unique TCR sequences made up an early release that covered under 750 HLA-typed donors. Of the approximately 400 genotyped donors, 65% to 90% were placed in the genetic ancestry cluster associated with self-reported Caucasian donors. The aim of the study was to test whether cataloging public T cell receptors could identify signatures of past pathogen exposure. The study profiled the T cell repertoires of 500 to 800 subjects by immunosequencing and related them to cytomegalovirus serostatus. A separate validation cohort of roughly 130 different subjects was used in addition to the approximately 700-subject first cohort. The study combined high-throughput TCR immunosequencing, statistical association of individual TCRs with disease status, and machine learning to predict cytomegalovirus infection status. In a later analysis, previously published TCR beta repertoires from 666 donors were re-analyzed and high-resolution HLA genotyping was added so that TCR occurrence patterns could be studied. Rather than using new phenotypic data, the later analysis identified candidate immune exposures from TCR beta sequences and from how often those sequences occurred across donors. In an earlier analysis of 500 to 650 of the donors, high-throughput TCR beta sequencing was used to judge whether each TCR beta V gene segment behaved as functional or pseudogenic. Donor age, sex, ethnicity and CMV serostatus were compiled together with the repertoire data. In a later genetic analysis, genome-wide SNP genotypes for about 55% of the 666 donors were used, and that subset was treated as a discovery cohort. Every discovery cohort repertoire had been produced on one sequencing platform. Class I and class II HLA loci were covered by the typing at four-digit resolution. The number of typed donors differed by locus: about 620-640 for A, B, C, DRB1 and DQB1; 500 to 550 for DQA1; over 600 for DPA1; and around 490 for DPB1. Because of strong linkage in the cohort, a handful of DR-DQ haplotypes were treated as single units for association and clustering. Among roughly 400 genotyped donors of the cohort, an average of about 220,000 unique TCR beta nucleotide sequences was sequenced per donor, of which approximately 19% were non-productive.

The cohort was made up of 500 to 800 healthy bone marrow donors. At the time of sampling, every cohort member was nominally healthy, though immune exposures that went unrecorded were likely present. The donor tested CMV seropositive, placing the donor among the 289 seropositive members of the cohort. Each donor provided a peripheral blood sample, and peripheral blood mononuclear cells were used for TCR beta sequencing. The Qiagen DNeasy Blood Extraction Kit was used to extract genomic DNA from the blood cell samples. Note on this clone: Its antigen is currently not known. Base qualities are not provided; no much larger clone lies one nucleotide away.

Library creation used the immunoSEQ multiplex PCR assay. For the multiplex PCR, a mixture combining 60 forward primers for TCR Vbeta segments and 13 reverse primers for TCR Jbeta segments was used. Amplification of the CDR3 region of rearranged TCR beta genes was performed with a multiplex PCR assay on genomic DNA. Amplified TCR beta libraries were sequenced as 87-base-pair reads on the Illumina HiSeq System. The study's own analysis went as follows. Across the roughly 670 repertoires, a later analysis counted 80 million or so unique TCR beta chains, 9.5 million to 12 million of which were shared by at least two donors. A nearest-neighbor algorithm error-corrected the raw reads and collapsed the reads into unique sequences, merging closely related sequences to remove PCR and sequencing errors. Alignment of CDR3 sequences to IMGT reference sequences was used to assign V, D and J gene segments. Each retained sequence needed at least a six-nucleotide match to both a V gene segment and a J gene segment. Rearrangements were called productive when the CDR3 lacked stop codons and stayed in frame with V and J; all others were non-productive. CDR3 was defined by IMGT convention, running from the second conserved V-encoded cysteine to the conserved J-encoded phenylalanine. The earlier analysis of a few hundred of the donors excluded sequences that lacked an unambiguous match to a single V gene segment. In an earlier analysis of approximately 550 of the donors, V segments were called functional above 56.7% productive rearrangements and were called segregating when the between-donor standard deviation exceeded 5%. A statistical classification framework was built for diagnosing cytomegalovirus status from the catalog of TCR beta chain sequences. In a later analysis, V and J genes were assigned by comparing TCR nucleotide sequences against IMGT/GENE-DB human TR gene sequences. In a later analysis, CDR3 sequences and most-parsimonious VDJ recombination scenarios were assigned using the TCRdist pipeline. In a later analysis, every TCR beta chain was defined by the combination of its CDR3 amino acid sequence and its V-gene family, and reads without a unique V-gene family were dropped. To address suspected cross-contamination and a sequencing artifact, a later analysis removed under 600 highly shared, low-generation-probability nucleotide sequences. A later analysis calculated a clonal expansion index for each public chain from normalized within-repertoire ranks of inferred template counts. In a later analysis, generation probabilities were computed with a VDJ recombination model fitted to out-of-frame rearrangements, and the resulting probabilities were checked against IGoR. Hypergeometric tests were used in a later analysis to score TCR-TCR, TCR-HLA and TCR-CMV co-occurrence, with a repertoire-size bias correction applied to the TCR pairs. A later analysis estimated false discovery rates by permuting HLA or CMV assignments 20 times. In a later analysis, co-occurring TCRs were grouped using DBSCAN, and TCRdist sequence similarity was added for clustering within HLA-allele-positive subsets. Repertoires with fewer than 30,000 or more than 120,000 public chains, plus five repertoires with anomalous nucleotide sharing, were excluded from co-occurrence clustering. Not all clones reach the TCRdb copy of this immuneACCESS table, which keeps in-frame sequences only. Checked studies attribute under half of the gap to unresolved V genes and leave the rest unexplained. V, J and clone size derive from that table, while D and trimming were established from the DNA sequence. The sample table records some 220,000 clones; 77% of these occur just once. Clones ranked in the top ten supply 2.5% to 3.5% of the sample.

Overall results and qualifications from the work: Presence/absence analyses assumed roughly uniform sequencing depth across donors, an assumption that may not hold. In a later analysis, the rate of TCR association differed among HLA loci, with DRB1 alleles having the most associated TCRs and HLA-C alleles having the fewest. Correlated functional status among segregating V segments might be attributable to linkage disequilibrium, but an unknown experimental factor could not be ruled out. The classifier was reported to diagnose cytomegalovirus status with high specificity and sensitivity in both the original and validation cohorts. A few of the identified cytomegalovirus-associated TCR beta chains were confirmed in vitro to be specific for cytomegalovirus antigens. Because counts were too low, some 16 rarely observed V segments, including chromosome 9 orphons, were excluded from the earlier analysis of several hundred of the donors. Most TCR sequences were seen in very few donors, while some public TCRs were found in many individuals. According to a later analysis, parvovirus B19, influenza, CMV and Epstein-Barr virus appeared linked to several top co-occurrence clusters. Strong co-occurrence of HLA alleles, especially DR and DQ, made assigning TCR associations to individual alleles difficult. A later genetic analysis associated a missense DCLRE1C variant with V-gene and J-gene trimming of TCR beta chains, and an independent cohort replicated the association. In an earlier analysis of some 500 of the donors, most TCR beta V segments were observed in productive rearrangements about 90% or about 30% of the time, broadly matching IMGT annotations. In a later analysis, 16,951 TCR beta sequences were associated with specific HLA alleles at a false discovery rate of 0.05. A further reported finding was that TCR beta sequences accurately predicted the HLA-A and HLA-B alleles for most subjects in the first cohort. In a later genetic analysis, fewer N-insertions in productive TCRs were reported among donors in an Asian-associated ancestry cluster than the approximately 710-donor mean. The authors suggested that the approach could potentially be generalized to other disease states and immunological phenotypes. A total of fewer than 200 TCR beta chains were listed by the study as associated with cytomegalovirus. According to a later analysis, most CMV-associated TCR beta chains appeared to be HLA-restricted, and the HLA associations seemed to be driven largely by CMV exposure. Only TCR beta chains were sequenced in this cohort, and the absence of alpha or paired-chain data limited detectable features. In a later analysis, HLA-associated TCR beta chains showed more clonal expansion and lower generation probabilities than non-associated chains that were equally common. A cluster of highly shared sequence variants was judged likely to represent a technical artifact of the sequencing pipeline. CMV serostatus was the only immune exposure information available for the cohort. Because HLA typing was missing for some donors at each locus, association tests included only the typed subset.

This TCR derives from a woman aged 55-69 years in good health and CMV-seropositive. The sequencing sample was made of PBMCs.

Read as DNA, the sequence is TGTGCCAACTCCGGGATATCCAAGGATACGCAGTATTTT. This encodes CANSGISKDTQYF. The chain links TRBV2 with TRBJ2-3; TRBD2 could be the D gene, as 5 bases match. Spanning cysteine to phenylalanine, the CDR3 consists of 13 amino acids. Only the CDR3 DNA is retained, 39 bases long and in frame from the first base. V was cut back by 10 bases and J by 6 bases, leaving a gap of 17 bases between them. The germline V gene provides CDR1 SNHLY and CDR2 FYNNEI.